These 14 T cell receptor beta chains originate from one sample sequenced in a study of OX40 agonist ivuxolimab in advanced cancers. Sequencing used immunoSEQ multiplex PCR; TCRdb keeps in-frame clones, though not all of them. The sample has about 31,000 clones, around 87% seen once. Material: CD4+ or CD8+ T cells sorted from blood, obtained in a trial of the OX40 agonist ivuxolimab. All receptors derive from an adult with an advanced solid tumor such as melanoma, head and neck, liver or kidney cancer.

The chain combines TRBV10-3 with TRBJ2-2, with D perhaps TRBD1 or TRBD2 (5 bases each). The CDR3 contains 15 residues. The V and J ends lost 4 bases and 0 bases respectively, with 9 bases between them. Germline CDR1 reads ENHRY; CDR2 reads SYGVKD. In nucleotides, the CDR3 is TGTGCCATCAGTGTCGGGACGGCGAACACCGGGGAGCTGTTTTTT. Encoded protein: CAISVGTANTGELFF.

The rearrangement uses TRBV10-3 and TRBJ2-3, with TRBD2 as a possible D gene (6 bases). The CDR3 has 16 amino acids. The V end was cut by 3 bases, the J end by 0 bases, with 13 bases between. Germline-derived CDR1 and CDR2 are ENHRY and SYGVKD. In DNA form, the CDR3 reads TGTGCCATCAGTGAAAGCCCTAGCGTCAGCACAGATACGCAGTATTTT. Encoded protein: CAISESPSVSTDTQYF.

CDR3 coding DNA: TGTGCCAGTGGTAGGCTAGCGGGGGAGACTAACACCGGGGAGCTGTTTTTT. Encoded protein: CASGRLAGETNTGELFF. The V call is TRBV7-8, the J call TRBJ2-2; TRBD2 matches 10 bases. Germline lookup yields CDR1 SGHVS and CDR2 FQNEAQ. The junction had 12 bases not matched to a gene; V was cut back by 9 bases and J by 2 bases. This CDR3 spans 17 amino acids.

This chain uses TRBV19 with TRBJ1-5, with unresolved D. The CDR3 length is 14 residues. V shed 10 bases and J shed 9 bases, with 22 bases lying between them. Looked up from germline, CDR1 is LNHDA and CDR2 is SQIVND (reference sequence). In nucleotides, the CDR3 is TGTGCCACCTCCATGTCTGGGCCAGATTGGCCCCAGCATTTT. Amino acids: CATSMSGPDWPQHF.

This rearrangement joins TRBV10-1 to TRBJ2-7, with D possibly TRBD2 on 6 matching bases. The CDR3 has 13 amino acids. Germline V gene data show CDR1 as WNHNN and CDR2 as SYGVQD (reference sequence). Deletions cut 5 bases from V and 3 bases from J, with 11 bases between. Here the CDR3 reads CASSLGTHYEQYF. CDR3 sequence (DNA): TGCGCCAGCAGTCTAGGGACTCACTACGAGCAGTACTTC.

This chain links TRBV19 with TRBJ2-3; 10 nucleotides line up with TRBD2. V lost 1 base and J lost 2; bases outside the gene matches: 9. The CDR3 has 18 residues. Per the germline V gene, CDR1 is LNHDA and CDR2 is SQIVND (reference sequence). The CDR3 region is CASSIGALAGGFTDTQYF. For the CDR3, the DNA is TGTGCCAGTAGTATAGGGGCTTTAGCGGGAGGATTCACAGATACGCAGTATTTT.

The rearrangement joins TRBV15 to TRBJ2-3, with 8 bases identical to TRBD1. The CDR3 consists of 15 residues. Per germline, CDR1 LNHNV and CDR2 YYDKDF (reference sequence). The V segment lost 4 bases and the J segment 2 bases; nucleotides outside the gene matches: 5. For the CDR3, the DNA is TGTGCCACCAGCATACAGGACAGGGACACAGATACGCAGTATTTT. It codes for CATSIQDRDTDTQYF.

The chain is built from TRBV27 and TRBJ2-3, with D tentatively TRBD2 (6 bases). The CDR3 runs 14 residues. Trimming took 2 bases from V and 4 from J, leaving 10 bases between them. Germline CDR1 MNHEY, CDR2 SMNVEV (reference sequence). The CDR3, as DNA: TGTGCCAGCAGTTTAGGGGGGTGGGCAGATACGCAGTATTTT. Its translation: CASSLGGWADTQYF.

The V and J genes are TRBV30 and TRBJ2-3; TRBD2 matches 14 bases. V was pared by 8 bases and J by 2 bases, with 3 bases of the junction left unmatched. Germline CDR1 reads GTSNPN; CDR2 reads SVGIG (reference sequence). The CDR3 consists of 14 residues. CDR3 sequence reads: CAGTSGGFTDTQYF. CDR3 coding DNA: TGTGCCGGGACTAGCGGGGGTTTCACAGATACGCAGTATTTT.

The chain employs TRBV21-1 and TRBJ2-2; whether TRBD2, the table's D call, matches the DNA was not checked. TRBV21-1 is recorded as a pseudogene. The CDR3 sequence is 13 residues long. CDR3 in amino acids: CASSSRIHRGAVF. The CDR3, as DNA: TGTGCCAGCAGCTCAAGAATACACCGGGGAGCTGTTTTT.

The gene calls are TRBV11-2 and TRBJ2-3; 7 bases align to TRBD2. The junction had 9 bases not matched to a gene; V was cut back by 4 bases and J by 2 bases. CDR1 is SGHAT and CDR2 is FQNNGV in the germline V gene. The CDR3 consists of 16 residues. CDR3 amino acids: CASSYRRSGVTDTQYF. The CDR3 coding sequence is TGTGCCAGCAGCTACCGTAGAAGCGGGGTCACAGATACGCAGTATTTT.

The chain links TRBV9 to TRBJ2-7; D not resolved. CDR3 length: 13 amino acids. The germline gives CDR1 SGDLS, CDR2 YYNGEE. V was shortened by 0 bases and J by 5 bases, with 9 bases between the two germline ends. In DNA, the CDR3 is TGTGCCAGCAGCGTAGAAGCCAGCCACGAGCAGTACTTC. This codes for CASSVEASHEQYF.

This clone was detected only once. CDR3 protein: CAIPGGGAAGNTQYF. The CDR3 bases are TGTGCCATCCCGGGCGGGGGAGCGGCCGGGAATACGCAGTATTTT. V and J are TRBV2 and TRBJ2-3, with 7 bases lining up with TRBD2. Germline loops: CDR1 SNHLY, CDR2 FYNNEI. CDR3 length equals 15 residues. Unmatched junction bases numbered 17, after V lost 10 bases and J lost 7 bases.

This chain uses TRBV28 with TRBJ2-7, with 10 bases identical to TRBD1. The CDR3 is made up of 14 amino acids. In germline, CDR1 is MDHEN, CDR2 SYDVKM. The V segment lost 6 bases and the J segment 3 bases; nucleotides outside the gene matches: 5. The CDR3 sequence is CASSPTGGDYEQYF. The CDR3 coding sequence is TGTGCCAGCAGCCCGACAGGGGGCGACTACGAGCAGTACTTC.